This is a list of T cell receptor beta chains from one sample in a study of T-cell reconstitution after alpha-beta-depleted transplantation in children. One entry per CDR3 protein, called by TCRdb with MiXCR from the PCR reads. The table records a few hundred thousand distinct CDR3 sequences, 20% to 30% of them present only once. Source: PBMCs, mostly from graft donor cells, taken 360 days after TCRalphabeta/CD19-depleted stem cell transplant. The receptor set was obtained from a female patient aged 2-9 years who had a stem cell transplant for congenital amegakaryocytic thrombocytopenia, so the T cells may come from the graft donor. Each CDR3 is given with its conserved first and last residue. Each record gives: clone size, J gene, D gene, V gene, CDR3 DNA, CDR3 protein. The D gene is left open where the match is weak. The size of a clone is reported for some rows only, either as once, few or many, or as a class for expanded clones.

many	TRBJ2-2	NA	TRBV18	TGTGCCAGCTCACCCGGCAGGGGTGACACCGGGGAGCTGTTTTTT	CASSPGRGDTGELFF
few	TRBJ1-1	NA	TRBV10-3	TGTGCCTCGGCCAGGGGGAACACTGAAGCTTTCTTT	CASARGNTEAFF
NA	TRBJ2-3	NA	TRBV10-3	TGTGCCATCAGTCGGGCTAAAACCCATGGGGATACGCAGTATTTT	CAISRAKTHGDTQYF
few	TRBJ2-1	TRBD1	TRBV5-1	TGCGCCAGCAGCTTGGGGGACAGGAGGGGCAATGAGCAGTTCTTC	CASSLGDRRGNEQFF
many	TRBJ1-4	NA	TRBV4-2	TGTGCCAGCAGCCAAGTTAAGGGGGAAGCTGAAAAACTGTTTTTT	CASSQVKGEAEKLFF
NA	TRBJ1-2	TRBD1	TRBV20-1	TGCAGTGCCTCGAGGACAGGGGGGTTAGACTATGGCTACACCTTC	CSASRTGGLDYGYTF
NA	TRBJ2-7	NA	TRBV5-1	TGCGCCAGCAGCCGACTGGTGAGGACTGGTGCACCCTCCTACGAGCAGTACTTC	CASSRLVRTGAPSYEQYF
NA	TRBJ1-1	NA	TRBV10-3	TGTGCCATCAGCCAGGGTTTGGTCGACACTGAAGCTTTCTTT	CAISQGLVDTEAFF
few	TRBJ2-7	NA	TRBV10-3	TGTGCCATCAGTGAGTCGAGGGACCGAGCCTACGAGCAGTACTTC	CAISESRDRAYEQYF
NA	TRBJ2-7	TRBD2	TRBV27	TGTGCCAGCTCCTGGGGAGGACTAGCCTACGAGCAGTACTTC	CASSWGGLAYEQYF
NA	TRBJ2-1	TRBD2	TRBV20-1	TGCAGTGCAAGAGATGGGGGAGGGCCGCATGAGCAGTTCTTC	CSARDGGGPHEQFF
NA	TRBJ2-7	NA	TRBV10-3	TGTGCCGCGAATGAGGGGCTAGGCTACGAGCAGTACTTC	CAANEGLGYEQYF
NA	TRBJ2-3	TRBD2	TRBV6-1	TGTGCCAGCATGCTAGCGGGGGTTGATCATACGCAGTATTTT	CASMLAGVDHTQYF
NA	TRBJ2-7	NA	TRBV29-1	TGCAGCGTAGGACTTCGGCTACGATACGAGCAGTACTTC	CSVGLRLRYEQYF
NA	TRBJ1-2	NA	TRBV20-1	TGCAGTGCTAGAATCGGGTTAAACTATGGCTACACCTTC	CSARIGLNYGYTF
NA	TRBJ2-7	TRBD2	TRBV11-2	TGTGCCAGCAGCTTAAGCGGGGCACCGTGGGAGCAGTACTTC	CASSLSGAPWEQYF
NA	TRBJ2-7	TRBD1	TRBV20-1	TGCAGTGCTAGAGATCAGGGACAGGCTAGAGGTGGGACCTACGAGCAGTACTTC	CSARDQGQARGGTYEQYF
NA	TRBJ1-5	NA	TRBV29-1	TGCAGCGTTGGGGTGGGAAAACAGCCCCAGCATTTT	CSVGVGKQPQHF
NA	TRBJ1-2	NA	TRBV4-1	TGCGCCAGCAGCCTCCCTATCAGAGGCAGGAAAAGGGACTATGGCTACACCTTC	CASSLPIRGRKRDYGYTF
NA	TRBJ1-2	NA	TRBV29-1	TGCAGCGTTCGAGGTGGCGGCTACACCTTC	CSVRGGGYTF
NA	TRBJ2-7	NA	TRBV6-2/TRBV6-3	TGTGCCAGCAACCCGGGGGCGGAAGAATACGAGCAGTACTTC	CASNPGAEEYEQYF
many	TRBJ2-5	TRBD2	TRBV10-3	TGTGCCATCAGGGCCTCTAGCGGTCAAGAGACCCAGTACTTC	CAIRASSGQETQYF
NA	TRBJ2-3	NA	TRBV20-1	TGCAGTGCTAGGGGGGTAGGCACAGATACGCAGTATTTT	CSARGVGTDTQYF
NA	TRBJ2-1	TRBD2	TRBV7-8	TGTGCCAGCAGCTCCACTAGCGGGAGTATGGGTGAGCAGTTCTTC	CASSSTSGSMGEQFF
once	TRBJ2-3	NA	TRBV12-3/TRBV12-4	TGTGCCAGCATTGAGGCAGGGGTAACGAGCACAGATACGCAGTATTTT	CASIEAGVTSTDTQYF
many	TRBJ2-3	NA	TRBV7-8	TGTGCCAGCAGCTTAGTTTGGGGTCGGGGCACAGATACGCAGTATTTT	CASSLVWGRGTDTQYF